These 21 T cell receptor beta chains were all obtained from the same sample, sequenced in a study of graft-versus-host responses after intestinal transplantation. Repertoires were generated with immunoSEQ multiplex PCR, while TCRdb's copy carries only in-frame clones and drops some. The sample carries about 51,000 clones, roughly 90% recorded once. These receptors' targets are unknown. The sequences come from unstimulated CD4+ T cells sorted from spleen or lymph node cells, collected before transplant. Every receptor here comes from a human donor who was the organ donor for an intestinal transplant.

This clone was detected once. The rearrangement joins TRBV7-2 to TRBJ2-2, with TRBD1 as a possible D gene (5 bases). Germline-derived CDR1 and CDR2 are SGHTA and FQGNSA. The CDR3 covers 17 residues. Between the trimmed V and J ends, which lost 5 bases and 0 bases, there was a span of 16 bases. CDR3 DNA sequence: TGTGCCAGCAGCCGGCGAGAGGACACTACGAACACCGGGGAGCTGTTTTTT. It translates to CASSRREDTTNTGELFF.

This clone turned up a few times. The chain carries TRBV5-4 and TRBJ1-2, with D perhaps TRBD1 (5 bases). Germline loops: CDR1 SGHNT, CDR2 YYREEE (reference sequence). V gave up 4 bases and J gave up 8 bases, with 21 bases separating them. The CDR3 runs to 15 residues. CDR3 region: CASSPGTAGPRGYTF. The CDR3 DNA reads as TGTGCCAGCAGCCCTGGGACGGCGGGACCGCGGGGCTACACCTTC.

The chain has TRBV2 and TRBJ2-3; D may be TRBD2 (5 bases). Between the trimmed V and J ends, which lost 10 bases and 0 bases, there was a span of 14 bases. Germline CDR1 and CDR2: SNHLY and FYNNEI. The CDR3 consists of 14 residues. The CDR3 nucleotides read TGTGCCATAGCCAGCGGAGCTAGCACAGATACGCAGTATTTT. This translates into CAIASGASTDTQYF.

J is TRBJ1-2 and V is TRBV6-5, with a weak D call TRBD1 (6 bases). Germline CDR1 reads MNHEY; CDR2 reads SVGAGI. Trimming took off 6 bases at V and 4 bases at J, with 15 bases between the two ends. This CDR3 comprises 14 residues. The CDR3 nucleotides read TGTGCCAGCAGACGCAACAGGGCTGGCTATGGCTACACCTTC. Its translation: CASRRNRAGYGYTF.

The chain links TRBV28 to TRBJ2-7; TRBD1 might be the D (6 bases). Between the trimmed V and J ends, which lost 5 bases and 0 bases, there was a span of 17 bases. The CDR3 is 16 amino acids. CDR1 and CDR2 (germline): MDHEN, SYDVKM. The DNA of the CDR3 is TGTGCCAGCAGTACCGACTACAGGGTGCTCTCCTACGAGCAGTACTTC. Protein sequence: CASSTDYRVLSYEQYF. The full variable domain, rest sourced from reference TRBV28 and TRBJ2-7, is DVKVTQSSRYLVKRTGEKVFLECVQDMDHENMFWYRQDPGLGLRLIYFSYDVKMKEKGDIPEGYSVSREKKERFSLILESASTNQTSMYLCASSTDYRVLSYEQYFGPGTRLTVT.

The J gene is TRBJ2-3, the V gene TRBV7-9; TRBD2 aligns across 11 bases. This CDR3 has 17 amino acids. J gave up 5 bases and V 3 bases, and 10 bases lay outside the gene matches. Germline V gene lookup returns CDR1 SEHNR and CDR2 FQNEAQ (reference sequence). CDR3 residues: CASSFMGGLAGGDTQYF. The CDR3 DNA follows: TGTGCCAGCAGCTTCATGGGGGGGCTAGCGGGAGGAGATACGCAGTATTTT.

V gene TRBV28 combines with J gene TRBJ2-2; D call uncertain. The germline V and J ends were trimmed by 7 bases and 1 base, with 7 bases remaining between them. There are 13 residues in the CDR3. Germline V gene sequence: CDR1 MDHEN, CDR2 SYDVKM. CDR3 sequence reads: CASNHMNTGELFF. The CDR3 coding sequence is TGTGCCAGCAACCACATGAACACCGGGGAGCTGTTTTTT.

The chain links TRBV6-5 to TRBJ1-5, with 7 bases that match TRBD1. CDR1 MNHEY and CDR2 SVGAGI come from the germline V gene. The junction had 1 base not matched to a gene; V was cut back by 0 bases and J by 2 bases. The CDR3 contains 15 residues. CDR3 nucleotide sequence: TGTGCCAGCAGTTACTCCGGACAGGGCAATCAGCCCCAGCATTTT. As protein: CASSYSGQGNQPQHF.

This clone was seen just once. V and J are TRBV9 and TRBJ2-1; maybe TRBD2 (6 bases). Deletions cut 0 bases from V and 3 bases from J, with 13 bases between. CDR3 length: 16 residues. Looked up from germline, CDR1 is SGDLS and CDR2 is YYNGEE. The CDR3 is CASSVGGEKGYNEQFF. The DNA of the CDR3 is TGTGCCAGCAGCGTAGGGGGGGAAAAGGGCTACAATGAGCAGTTCTTC.

This clone was found a few times. In DNA, the CDR3 is TGCAGCGTCCTACAGGATAGGGAGACCCAGTACTTC. Its protein is CSVLQDRETQYF. The rearrangement uses TRBV29-1 and TRBJ2-5; perhaps TRBD1 as D (5 bases). Trimming took 6 bases from V and 5 from J, leaving 13 bases between them. Per the germline V gene, CDR1 is SQVTM and CDR2 is ANQGSEA. This CDR3 has 12 residues.

The chain is built from TRBV20-1 and TRBJ2-3; D remains unclear. Germline V gives CDR1 DFQATT, CDR2 SNEGSKA (reference sequence). This CDR3 is built from 11 residues. CDR3 sequence (DNA): TGCAGCGCGCCGGAGTTGCATACGCAGTATTTT. This encodes CSAPELHTQYF.

This chain connects TRBV5-1 to TRBJ2-5, with 8 positions matching TRBD2. The V gene end was trimmed by 4 bases and the J gene end by 5 bases; junction bases not matched to a gene: 13. This CDR3 is built from 16 residues. CDR1 and CDR2 (germline): SGHRS, YFSETQ. CDR3: CASSPLLAEGRETQYF. The CDR3 region has the DNA TGCGCCAGCAGCCCCTTACTAGCGGAGGGGCGGGAGACCCAGTACTTC.

The chain has TRBV28 and TRBJ2-5; D gene unclear. The CDR3 is 13 residues long. V lost 6 bases, J lost 3 bases, and 11 bases lay in between. Germline values: CDR1 MDHEN, CDR2 SYDVKM. CDR3: CASSPDFEETQYF. DNA for the CDR3: TGTGCCAGCAGCCCAGACTTCGAAGAGACCCAGTACTTC. The variable domain in full, with the rest retrieved from reference TRBV28 and TRBJ2-5, is DVKVTQSSRYLVKRTGEKVFLECVQDMDHENMFWYRQDPGLGLRLIYFSYDVKMKEKGDIPEGYSVSREKKERFSLILESASTNQTSMYLCASSPDFEETQYFGPGTRLLVL.

The V and J genes are TRBV7-9 and TRBJ1-5; D is uncertain. Germline V lookup: CDR1 SEHNR, CDR2 FQNEAQ (reference sequence). The CDR3 has 12 residues. V was trimmed by 3 bases and J by 7 bases, leaving 7 bases between them. Here the CDR3 DNA reads TGTGCCAGCAGCTTGCTCGGGCAGCCCCAGCATTTT. It is translated as CASSLLGQPQHF.

The chain employs TRBV18 and TRBJ2-1, with 9 bases lining up with TRBD1. CDR1 is KGHSH and CDR2 is LQKENI in the germline V gene. V shed 3 bases, J shed 5 bases, and the junction held 2 bases outside the gene matches. CDR3 length: 14 residues. The chain's CDR3 is CASSPWDRDNEQFF. In DNA, the CDR3 is TGTGCCAGCTCACCCTGGGACAGGGACAATGAGCAGTTCTTC.

This clone was seen once. This sequence joins TRBV28 and TRBJ2-1; D may be TRBD2 (6 bases). V lost 7 bases, J lost 10 bases, and 14 bases lay in between. CDR3 size: 12 residues. Per the germline V gene, CDR1 is MDHEN and CDR2 is SYDVKM. The CDR3 sequence is CASTRLEGEQFF. CDR3 sequence (DNA): TGTGCCAGCACCCGTCTGGAGGGCGAGCAGTTCTTC.

The chain is built from TRBV28 and TRBJ2-7; 9 bases line up with TRBD1. Germline V gene sequence: CDR1 MDHEN, CDR2 SYDVKM. V dropped 5 bases and J dropped 1; count of bases not matched to a gene: 9. CDR3 size: 16 residues. CDR3 sequence reads: CASSPTDRGGSYEQYF. CDR3 in DNA: TGTGCCAGCAGTCCGACTGACAGGGGGGGGTCCTACGAGCAGTACTTC.

V gene TRBV6-1 combines with J gene TRBJ2-1; D is perhaps TRBD1 (6 bases). Germline V gene data show CDR1 as MNHNS and CDR2 as SASEGT. V was cut by 2 bases and J by 0 bases, with 20 bases left in between. The CDR3 length is 19 residues. The CDR3, as DNA: TGTGCCAGCAGTGAACGGGCGAGTGGGGGCTTCGGCTCCTACAATGAGCAGTTCTTC. Its protein product is CASSERASGGFGSYNEQFF.

The J gene is TRBJ2-5, the V gene TRBV2, with 9 bases that match TRBD1. The CDR3 is 15 residues long. Germline CDR1 reads SNHLY; CDR2 reads FYNNEI. The trim removed 6 bases at V and 1 base at J, leaving 6 bases unmatched. This CDR3 is CASSSTGGAQETQYF. For the CDR3, the DNA is TGTGCCAGCAGCTCGACAGGGGGGGCCCAAGAGACCCAGTACTTC.

The chain combines TRBV11-2 with TRBJ2-5; 10 bases fit TRBD1. CDR1 and CDR2 (germline): SGHAT, FQNNGV. Losses at the gene ends were 1 base for V and 5 bases for J; bases not matched to a gene: 7. The CDR3 loop spans 16 amino acids. CDR3 DNA: TGTGCCAGCAGCTTAGTAGGGACAGGGGTTGTGGAGACCCAGTACTTC. Translated: CASSLVGTGVVETQYF. Together with reference TRBV11-2 and TRBJ2-5, the CDR3 gives the full variable domain: EAGVAQSPRYKIIEKRQSVAFWCNPISGHATLYWYQQILGQGPKLLIQFQNNGVVDDSQLPKDRFSAERLKGVDSTLKIQPAKLEDSAVYLCASSLVGTGVVETQYFGPGTRLLVL.

This clone was found once. The chain has TRBV7-6 and TRBJ1-5; 7 bases are shared with TRBD1. Per germline, CDR1 SGHVS and CDR2 FNYEAQ. The CDR3 sequence is 21 residues long. Trimming at V came to 5 bases and at J to 0 bases, leaving 22 bases not matched to a gene. The CDR3 reads CASSLNHGGQKDIVSNQPQHF. In nucleotides, the CDR3 is TGTGCCAGCAGCCTGAATCACGGGGGACAGAAAGATATCGTTAGCAATCAGCCCCAGCATTTT. The entire variable domain, with the rest obtained from reference TRBV7-6 and TRBJ1-5, is as follows: GAGVSQSPRYKVTKRGQDVALRCDPISGHVSLYWYRQALGQGPEFLTYFNYEAQQDKSGLPNDRFSAERPEGSISTLTIQRTEQRDSAMYRCASSLNHGGQKDIVSNQPQHFGDGTRLSIL.